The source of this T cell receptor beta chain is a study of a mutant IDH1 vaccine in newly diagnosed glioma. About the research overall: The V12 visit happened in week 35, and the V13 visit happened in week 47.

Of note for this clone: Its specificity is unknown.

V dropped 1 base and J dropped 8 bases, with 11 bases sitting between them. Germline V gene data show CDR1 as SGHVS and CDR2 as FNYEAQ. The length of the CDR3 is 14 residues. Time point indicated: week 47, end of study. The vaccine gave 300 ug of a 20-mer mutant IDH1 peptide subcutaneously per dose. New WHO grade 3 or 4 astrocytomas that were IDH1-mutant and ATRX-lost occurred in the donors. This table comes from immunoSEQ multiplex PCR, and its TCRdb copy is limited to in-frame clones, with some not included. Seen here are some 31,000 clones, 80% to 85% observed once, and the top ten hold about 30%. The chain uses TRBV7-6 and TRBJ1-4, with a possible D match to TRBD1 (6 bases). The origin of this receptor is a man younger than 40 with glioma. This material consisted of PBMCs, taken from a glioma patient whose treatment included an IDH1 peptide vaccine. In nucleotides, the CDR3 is TGTGCCAGCAGCTTAGGGCAGGGGCGAGAAAAACTGTTTTTT. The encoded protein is CASSLGQGREKLFF. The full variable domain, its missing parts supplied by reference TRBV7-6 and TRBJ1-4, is GAGVSQSPRYKVTKRGQDVALRCDPISGHVSLYWYRQALGQGPEFLTYFNYEAQQDKSGLPNDRFSAERPEGSISTLTIQRTEQRDSAMYRCASSLGQGREKLFFGSGTQLSVL.